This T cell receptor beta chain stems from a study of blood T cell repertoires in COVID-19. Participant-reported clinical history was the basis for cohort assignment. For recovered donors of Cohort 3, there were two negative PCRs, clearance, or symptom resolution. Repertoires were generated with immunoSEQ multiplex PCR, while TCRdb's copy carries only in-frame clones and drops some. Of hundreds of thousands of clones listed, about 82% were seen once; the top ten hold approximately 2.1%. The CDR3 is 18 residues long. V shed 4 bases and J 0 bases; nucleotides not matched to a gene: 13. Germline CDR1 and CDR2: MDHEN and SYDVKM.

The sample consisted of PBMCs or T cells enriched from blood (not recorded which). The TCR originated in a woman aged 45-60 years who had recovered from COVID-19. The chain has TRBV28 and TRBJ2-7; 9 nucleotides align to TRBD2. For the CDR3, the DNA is TGTGCCAGCAGTTCGCCGGGACTAGCACAACGTGGCTCCTACGAGCAGTACTTC. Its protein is CASSSPGLAQRGSYEQYF.